Below, 20 T cell receptor beta chains from the same sample are listed, as sequenced in a study of CD4+ T cells in melanoma. The assay was immunoSEQ multiplex PCR, and TCRdb's table has in-frame clones only and misses some. The data show some 120,000 clones, over 80% seen once. Sequencing was performed on peripheral blood. The receptor set was obtained from a human donor with melanoma.

This chain connects TRBV21-1 to TRBJ1-3; no DNA check was done on the table's D call, TRBD1. TRBV21-1 represents a pseudogene. This CDR3 region has 16 residues. The CDR3 DNA reads as TGTGCCAGCAGCACAAGGGGGCCTCACTCTGGAAACACCATATATTTT. It is translated as CASSTRGPHSGNTIYF.

DNA for the CDR3: TGTGCCAGTAGATCTACATTGCGATACAATGAGCAGTTCTTC. Its translation: CASRSTLRYNEQFF. The chain links TRBV19 to TRBJ2-1; D is uncertain. This CDR3 has 14 residues. Trimming took off 6 bases at V and 4 bases at J, with 13 bases between the two ends. Germline values: CDR1 LNHDA, CDR2 SQIVND (reference sequence).

V usage is TRBV4-3 and J usage is TRBJ1-2; no clear D gene. The CDR3 is 14 amino acids. Germline values: CDR1 LGHNA, CDR2 YSLEER. Trimming took off 3 bases at V and 7 bases at J, with 15 bases between the two ends. The CDR3 loop reads CASSHLLGESGYTF. DNA of the CDR3: TGCGCCAGCAGCCATCTCCTCGGGGAAAGTGGCTACACCTTC.

The CDR3 sequence is CASGRAYEQYF. In DNA, the CDR3 is TGTGCCAGCGGGCGGGCCTACGAGCAGTACTTC. The gene calls are TRBV7-2 and TRBJ2-7, with a weak D call TRBD2 (5 bases). The CDR3 contains 11 residues. Trimming took 8 bases from V and 2 from J, leaving 7 bases between them. CDR1 is SGHTA and CDR2 is FQGNSA in the germline V gene.

The V and J genes are TRBV19 and TRBJ2-2, with 8 bases identical to TRBD1. The CDR3 loop spans 16 amino acids. Germline-derived CDR1 and CDR2 are LNHDA and SQIVND (reference sequence). V was clipped by 1 base and J by 5 bases; unmatched bases: 6. CDR3 coding DNA: TGTGCCAGTAGTATAGGGACAGGGTCGTTGACCGGGGAGCTGTTTTTT. It translates to CASSIGTGSLTGELFF.

The genes are TRBV7-9 and TRBJ2-7; TRBD2 aligns across 10 bases. The germline gives CDR1 SEHNR, CDR2 FQNEAQ (reference sequence). J was trimmed by 5 bases and V by 3 bases; bases with no gene match: 7. The CDR3 contains 15 residues. In DNA, the CDR3 is TGTGCCAGCAGCTTGGTAGCGGGAGGTCCCAACGAGCAGTACTTC. Translating gives CASSLVAGGPNEQYF.

This clone was recorded once. This rearrangement joins TRBV9 to TRBJ1-2; 7 bases map to TRBD1. The CDR3 has 14 amino acids. CDR1 SGDLS and CDR2 YYNGEE come from the germline V gene. V dropped 0 bases and J dropped 8; count of bases not matched to a gene: 7. As DNA, the CDR3 is TGTGCCAGCAGCGTAGCTACAGGGGTGGAAGGCTACACCTTC. Protein product: CASSVATGVEGYTF. The full variable domain, with the rest looked up from reference TRBV9 and TRBJ1-2, is DSGVTQTPKHLITATGQRVTLRCSPRSGDLSVYWYQQSLDQGLQFLIQYYNGEERAKGNILERFSAQQFPDLHSELNLSSLELGDSALYFCASSVATGVEGYTFGSGTRLTVV.

The rearrangement joins TRBV5-1 to TRBJ2-7, with D tentatively TRBD1 (7 bases). The V end lost 0 bases, the J end lost 4 bases, and 14 bases lay between the germline ends. In germline, CDR1 is SGHRS, CDR2 YFSETQ. This CDR3 is 15 amino acids long. In nucleotides, the CDR3 is TGCGCCAGCAGCTTGGGCGGGACAGTCAAATACGAGCAGTACTTC. It is translated as CASSLGGTVKYEQYF.

The V call is TRBV6-1, the J call TRBJ2-7; 9 bases align to TRBD2. The CDR3 sequence is 14 residues long. CDR1 and CDR2 (germline): MNHNS, SASEGT. Trimming cost V 8 bases and J 2 bases; bases outside gene matches: 7. The CDR3 DNA follows: TGTGCCAGCTCGCCGACTAGCGGACCCTACGAGCAGTACTTC. Translating gives CASSPTSGPYEQYF.

The chain has TRBV4-3 and TRBJ2-3; 8 nucleotides match TRBD2. The CDR3 totals 19 residues. Germline V gene data show CDR1 as LGHNA and CDR2 as YSLEER. Trimming took 0 bases from V and 0 from J; bases not matched to a gene: 11. CDR3 protein: CASSQDPAGGSYSTDTQYF. CDR3 DNA sequence: TGCGCCAGCAGCCAAGATCCCGCGGGGGGCTCCTATAGCACAGATACGCAGTATTTT.

This clone was counted a few times. This sequence joins TRBV7-9 and TRBJ1-1; D might be TRBD1 (5 bases). V was pared by 1 base and J by 4 bases, with 10 bases between. Looked up from germline, CDR1 is SEHNR and CDR2 is FQNEAQ (reference sequence). The CDR3 runs to 14 residues. CDR3 bases: TGTGCCAGCAGCTTAGTTGTGGGGGTCACTGAAGCTTTCTTT. This codes for CASSLVVGVTEAFF.

This clone has a single count. The CDR3 is CASSLGRINSPLHF. CDR3 in DNA: TGTGCCAGCAGTCTTGGACGTATTAATTCACCCCTCCACTTT. V is TRBV6-6 and J is TRBJ1-6, with D unresolved. Trimming took 5 bases from V and 6 from J, leaving 11 bases between them. Germline CDR1 is MNHNY and CDR2 is SVGAGI (reference sequence). CDR3 length: 14 residues.

This clone was detected only once. Mismatch with germline at one junction end may stem from a read error. The rearrangement links TRBV2 to TRBJ2-5; D tentatively reads TRBD1 or TRBD2 (5 bases each). Per the germline V gene, CDR1 is SNHLY and CDR2 is FYNNEI. The CDR3 runs to 15 residues. The CDR3 here is CASREPGRLQETQYF. CDR3 DNA: TGTGCTAGCAGAGAACCGGGACGGCTACAAGAGACCCAGTACTTC.

The V call is TRBV6-6, the J call TRBJ2-1; 7 nucleotides match TRBD2. The CDR3 runs to 15 residues. V trimming: 5 bases; J trimming: 0 bases; junction bases outside the gene matches: 4. Germline V gene sequence: CDR1 MNHNY, CDR2 SVGAGI (reference sequence). The CDR3 DNA follows: TGTGCCAGCAGTGCAGCGGGGTCCTCCTACAATGAGCAGTTCTTC. Amino acids: CASSAAGSSYNEQFF.

The chain employs TRBV27 and TRBJ1-2; D possibly corresponds to TRBD1 (6 bases). This CDR3 is 13 amino acids long. Germline V CDR1 and CDR2: MNHEY, SMNVEV (reference sequence). Trimming removed 4 bases from V and 2 bases from J, with 8 bases in between. CDR3 sequence reads: CASSWGHNYGYTF. The CDR3, as DNA: TGTGCCAGCAGTTGGGGACACAACTATGGCTACACCTTC.

The rearrangement uses TRBV7-2 and TRBJ2-3, with 9 bases matching TRBD1. The CDR3 extends over 16 amino acids. In germline, CDR1 is SGHTA, CDR2 FQGNSA. J gave up 4 bases and V 3 bases, and 8 bases lay outside the gene matches. The CDR3, as DNA: TGTGCCAGCAGCTTGTTTGGGACAGGGTACGCAGATACGCAGTATTTT. It translates to CASSLFGTGYADTQYF. Full variable domain (remainder filled in from reference TRBV7-2 and TRBJ2-3): GAGVSQSPSNKVTEKGKDVELRCDPISGHTALYWYRQSLGQGLEFLIYFQGNSAPDKSGLPSDRFSAERTGGSVSTLTIQRTQQEDSAVYLCASSLFGTGYADTQYFGPGTRLTVL.

V is TRBV30 and J is TRBJ2-5; 9 positions agree with TRBD1. The assigned J gene may be wrong: the sequence end matches TRBJ2-7 better. CDR1 and CDR2 (germline): GTSNPN, SVGIG (reference sequence). The CDR3 has 13 amino acids. The CDR3 is CAWSTGGVYEQYF. CDR3 coding DNA: TGTGCCTGGTCTACAGGGGGCGTCTACGAGCAGTACTTC.

The chain uses TRBV10-1 and TRBJ2-1, with D perhaps matching TRBD1 or TRBD2 (6 bases each). CDR1 and CDR2 from the germline V gene are WNHNN and SYGVQD (reference sequence). CDR3 length equals 15 residues. V lost 3 bases, J lost 6 bases, and 15 bases lay in between. CDR3: CASSELGGRSNEQFF. DNA of the CDR3: TGCGCCAGCAGTGAATTAGGGGGGCGCAGCAATGAGCAGTTCTTC.

This clone appeared a few times. This sample includes further DNA sequences coding for the same CDR3. The chain is built from TRBV6-5 and TRBJ2-3; D is tentatively TRBD1 or TRBD2 (6 bases each). V gave up 2 bases and J gave up 0 bases, with 12 bases separating them. The CDR3 covers 16 residues. The germline gives CDR1 MNHEY, CDR2 SVGAGI. CDR3 in DNA: TGTGCCAGCAGTTACGGGGGGCGTTATAGCACAGATACGCAGTATTTT. It encodes CASSYGGRYSTDTQYF.

This rearrangement joins TRBV30 to TRBJ2-7, with D possibly TRBD2 on 6 matching bases. Germline V gives CDR1 GTSNPN, CDR2 SVGIG (reference sequence). This CDR3 comprises 14 residues. V dropped 4 bases and J dropped 0 bases, with 13 bases sitting between them. The CDR3 sequence: CAWTGTASSYEQYF. CDR3 sequence (DNA): TGTGCCTGGACCGGGACTGCGAGCTCCTACGAGCAGTACTTC.